This record looks at one TCR beta chain sequence and its context. Methods used by the authors: Estimated nucleated cell counts came from reference gene primer amplification. The data were produced by immunoSEQ multiplex PCR, yet TCRdb's version contains in-frame clones alone and is incomplete. V and J calls and clone size are as listed in that table; D and trimming were resolved from the DNA. The sample lists hundreds of thousands of clones; 65% to 90% were seen once. The data stem from a study of blood T cell repertoires in COVID-19. Study as a whole: Collection of acute and convalescent COVID-19 samples took place in the United States, Italy and Spain.

Study members were between roughly 18 and 100 years old and lived in approximately 25 US regions. J was trimmed by 8 bases and V by 0 bases; bases with no gene match: 6. Germline-derived CDR1 and CDR2 are MNHEY and SVGAGI. This CDR3 region has 16 residues. Sample: PBMCs or T cells enriched from blood (not recorded which). The TCR was taken from a woman in her forties or fifties with acute COVID-19. The genes are TRBV6-5 and TRBJ1-6, with 8 bases fitting TRBD1. The CDR3 DNA reads as TGTGCCAGCAGTTACTCGCAGGGGGCGCGGTATTCACCCCTCCACTTT. Residues: CASSYSQGARYSPLHF.